Shown below are 5 T cell receptor beta chains from a single sample sequenced in a study of T cell repertoires in cytomegalovirus infection. TCRdb redid the calling of the reads with MiXCR, one entry per CDR3 protein. Here the sample spans around 630,000 distinct CDR3 sequences, roughly 24% being singletons. Sequencing used CD8+ T cells from PBMCs. All receptors come from a human donor in good health (CMV status not recorded). Some clones in this sample may be carry-over from other donors' samples.

The V gene is TRBV6-2 or TRBV6-3, the J gene TRBJ1-2; possibly TRBD1 for D (6 bases). Trimming pared 2 bases from V and 5 bases from J, leaving 12 bases between. The CDR3 is 14 amino acids. Germline CDR1 and CDR2: MNHEY and SVGEGT. CDR3: CASSYGTRRYGYTF. The CDR3 DNA is TGTGCCAGCAGTTACGGGACACGGCGGTATGGCTACACCTTC.

This clonotype was observed at least ten times. This sequence joins TRBV28 and TRBJ1-5, with D possibly being TRBD1 (5 bases). The ends were cut back, 2 bases at V and 3 bases at J, with 14 bases in the middle. The CDR3 consists of 16 residues. Germline CDR1 is MDHEN and CDR2 is SYDVKM. The CDR3: CASSLVGKGPNQPQHF. Written as DNA, the CDR3 is TGTGCCAGCAGTTTAGTTGGGAAGGGGCCCAATCAGCCCCAGCATTTT.

The V call is TRBV29-1, the J call TRBJ2-3, with 10 bases lining up with TRBD2. The germline gives CDR1 SQVTM, CDR2 ANQGSEA. CDR3 length equals 13 residues. V was clipped by 8 bases and J by 2 bases; unmatched bases: 4. Here the CDR3 reads CSRTSGVTDTQYF. CDR3 DNA sequence: TGCAGCAGAACTAGCGGGGTCACAGATACGCAGTATTTT.

To note about this clonotype: A read error may be the cause here, since a much bigger clone is one base away. The chain uses TRBV28 and TRBJ2-6; the D gene could be TRBD1 or TRBD2 (6 bases each). Germline CDR1 is MDHEN and CDR2 is SYDVKM. This CDR3 region has 14 residues. CDR3 loop: CATQGGGWANVQTF. The CDR3 nucleotides read TGTGCCACCCAAGGGGGAGGCTGGGCCAACGTCCAGACTTTC.

With regard to this clonotype: The junction and the germline gene differ at one end; a read error may be behind it. V and J are TRBV3-1 and TRBJ2-2, with 8 bases aligning to TRBD1. Germline CDR1 is LGHDT and CDR2 is YNNKEL (reference sequence). There are 18 residues in the CDR3. CDR3 residues: CASSHRQGRASNTGDLFF. CDR3 nucleotide sequence: TGTGCCAGCAGCCATCGACAGGGGCGAGCCTCGAACACCGGGGACCTGTTTTTT.